Listed below are T cell receptor beta chains from one sample, sequenced in a study of cytomegalovirus exposure and HLA in healthy donors. Assay used: immunoSEQ multiplex PCR; TCRdb lists only in-frame clones, some missing. The sample includes roughly 150,000 clones, around 80% of them seen just once. Sequenced material: PBMCs. These receptors were collected from a female donor in good health and CMV-seronegative. Each CDR3 is given with its conserved first and last residue. The D gene is left open where the match is weak. The size of a clone is reported for some rows only, either as once, few or many, or as a class for expanded clones.

V	D	J	size	CDR3	DNA
TRBV6-5	-	TRBJ1-1	-	CASSYEGGTEAFF	TGTGCCAGCAGTTACGAGGGTGGTACTGAAGCTTTCTTT
TRBV19	TRBD1	TRBJ1-5	-	CASTTGGNQPQHF	TGTGCCAGTACTACAGGGGGCAATCAGCCCCAGCATTTT
TRBV28	TRBD2	TRBJ2-7	-	CAIRRGVSGFYEQYF	TGTGCCATCAGACGAGGCGTTAGCGGGTTCTACGAGCAGTACTTC
TRBV6-1	TRBD1	TRBJ1-5	-	CASSEIGTVYQPQHF	TGTGCCAGCAGTGAAATCGGGACAGTCTATCAGCCCCAGCATTTT
TRBV29-1	-	TRBJ1-2	once	CSLGADYGYTF	TGCAGCTTGGGGGCAGACTATGGCTACACCTTC
TRBV6-5	-	TRBJ2-7	-	CASSVGNEQYF	TGTGCCAGCAGTGTCGGGAACGAGCAGTACTTC
TRBV6-1	TRBD2	TRBJ2-7	-	CASSGGTSGITYEQYF	TGTGCCAGCAGTGGAGGCACTAGCGGGATAACCTACGAGCAGTACTTC
TRBV6-5	-	TRBJ1-2	few	CASSYDSRFYGYTF	TGTGCCAGCAGTTACGACTCACGGTTCTATGGCTACACCTTC
TRBV5-1	TRBD1	TRBJ2-7	-	CASSPRQGTYEQYF	TGCGCCAGCAGCCCCCGACAGGGTACCTACGAGCAGTACTTC
TRBV6-1	-	TRBJ2-7	-	CASSEPAYEQYF	TGTGCCAGCAGTGAACCCGCCTACGAGCAGTACTTC
TRBV10-1	TRBD2	TRBJ2-7	-	CASSLGLAGAHPYEQYF	TGCGCCAGCAGTCTAGGACTAGCGGGAGCTCATCCCTACGAGCAGTACTTC
TRBV6-1	-	TRBJ1-2	-	CASSERGGVNYGYTF	TGTGCCAGCAGTGAGCGTGGCGGGGTGAACTATGGCTACACCTTC
TRBV2	TRBD1	TRBJ2-7	-	CASSVRDRASYEQYF	TGTGCCAGCAGTGTTAGAGACAGGGCCTCCTACGAGCAGTACTTC
TRBV29-1	-	TRBJ1-2	-	CSVYPTVPPYGYTF	TGCAGCGTTTACCCTACAGTCCCCCCCTATGGCTACACCTTC
TRBV7-2	-	TRBJ1-2	-	CASSSSTGNGYTF	TGTGCCAGCAGCTCATCAACAGGGAATGGCTACACCTTC
TRBV7-9	-	TRBJ1-1	-	CASSSRSGVDTEAFF	TGTGCCAGCAGCTCCCGGTCAGGTGTGGACACTGAAGCTTTCTTT
TRBV30	-	TRBJ2-7	once	CAWTRQGYEQYF	TGTGCCTGGACAAGGCAGGGCTACGAGCAGTACTTC
TRBV6-5	-	TRBJ1-3	few	CASSYKGHSGNTIYF	TGTGCCAGCAGTTACAAGGGGCACTCTGGAAACACCATATATTTT
TRBV2	-	TRBJ2-7	-	CASSEGQFYF	TGTGCCAGCAGTGAAGGGCAGTTCTACTTC
TRBV5-4	TRBD1	TRBJ2-5	once	CASSLDPPTGVQETQYF	TGTGCCAGCAGCTTGGACCCTCCGACAGGGGTCCAAGAGACCCAGTACTTC
TRBV9	-	TRBJ1-4	-	CASSVGGRVEKLFF	TGTGCCAGCAGCGTAGGGGGCAGGGTGGAAAAACTGTTTTTT
TRBV11-2	TRBD1	TRBJ1-1	-	CASSFHMDRADTEAFF	TGTGCCAGCAGCTTCCATATGGACAGGGCGGACACTGAAGCTTTCTTT
TRBV4-1	-	TRBJ2-7	-	CASSPGVGYEQYF	TGCGCCAGCAGTCCAGGGGTGGGATACGAGCAGTACTTC
TRBV29-1	TRBD2	TRBJ2-1	few	CSVEIAGYNEQFF	TGCAGCGTTGAGATAGCGGGGTACAATGAGCAGTTCTTC
TRBV5-1	-	TRBJ2-7	-	CASSLDGGGLSYEQYF	TGCGCCAGCAGCTTGGACGGCGGGGGCCTCTCCTACGAGCAGTACTTC
TRBV14	-	TRBJ1-2	-	CASSQGGTEEEATF	TGTGCCAGCAGCCAGGGAGGGACCGAGGAAGAAGCCACCTTC
TRBV18	-	TRBJ1-5	-	CASSPGGGQPQHF	TGTGCCAGCTCGCCCGGGGGGGGGCAGCCCCAGCATTTT
TRBV6-1	TRBD2	TRBJ2-7	-	CASSEGTSGSYEQYF	TGTGCCAGCAGTGAAGGGACTAGCGGGAGTTACGAGCAGTACTTC
TRBV6-5	TRBD2	TRBJ2-5	-	CASTFSGGSQETQYF	TGTGCCAGCACCTTTAGCGGGGGGTCCCAAGAGACCCAGTACTTC
TRBV9	-	TRBJ2-4	-	CASSVEWMGPKLF	TGTGCCAGCAGCGTAGAATGGATGGGCCCCAAGCTCTTC
TRBV27	-	TRBJ2-3	-	CASSLVSPDTQYF	TGTGCCAGCAGTTTGGTGAGCCCAGATACGCAGTATTTT
TRBV30	TRBD2	TRBJ2-7	-	CAPRPSGSFPYEQYF	TGTGCCCCACGACCTAGCGGGAGCTTTCCCTACGAGCAGTACTTC
TRBV6-5	-	TRBJ2-7	-	CASSYSRRSYEQYF	TGTGCCAGCAGTTACTCGAGGAGGTCCTACGAGCAGTACTTC
TRBV5-1	-	TRBJ2-3	-	CASSLRETSTDTQYF	TGCGCCAGCAGCTTGCGGGAGACTAGCACAGATACGCAGTATTTT
TRBV30	-	TRBJ2-2	-	CAWSVLHGTGELFF	TGTGCCTGGAGTGTACTTCACGGCACCGGGGAGCTGTTTTTT
TRBV5-1	-	TRBJ2-2	-	CASSLDGGGGYTGELFF	TGCGCCAGCAGCTTGGATGGAGGGGGCGGATACACCGGGGAGCTGTTTTTT
TRBV6-5	-	TRBJ2-3	-	CASSYNGRGQDTQYF	TGTGCCAGCAGTTACAACGGCAGGGGCCAAGATACGCAGTATTTT
TRBV2	TRBD1	TRBJ1-3	-	CASSSRTGTGNTIYF	TGTGCCAGCAGCTCCCGGACAGGCACTGGAAACACCATATATTTT
TRBV7-9	-	TRBJ2-7	-	CASSSSPTTEQYF	TGTGCCAGCAGCTCGAGCCCGACAACCGAGCAGTACTTC
TRBV7-3	-	TRBJ1-1	few	CASSLGGWNTEAFF	TGTGCCAGCAGCCTAGGAGGTTGGAACACTGAAGCTTTCTTT